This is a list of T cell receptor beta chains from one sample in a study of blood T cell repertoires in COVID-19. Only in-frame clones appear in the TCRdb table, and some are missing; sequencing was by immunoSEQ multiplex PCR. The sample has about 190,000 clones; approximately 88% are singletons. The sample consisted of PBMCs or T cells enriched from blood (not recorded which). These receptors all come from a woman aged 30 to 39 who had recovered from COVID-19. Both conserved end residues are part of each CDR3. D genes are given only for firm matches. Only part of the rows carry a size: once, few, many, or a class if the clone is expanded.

CDR3: CASSVALGSGGPQAQYF
DNA: TGTGCCAGCAGCGTAGCGCTTGGTAGCGGGGGACCCCAGGCCCAGTACTTC
J: TRBJ2-5
D: TRBD2
V: TRBV9
size: once

CDR3: CASSLEEFTEAFF
DNA: TGTGCCAGCAGCTTAGAGGAGTTCACTGAAGCTTTCTTT
J: TRBJ1-1
D: .
V: TRBV11-3
size: .

CDR3: CASRWDRLNSPLHF
DNA: TGTGCCAGCAGATGGGACAGACTAAATTCACCCCTCCACTTT
J: TRBJ1-6
D: TRBD1
V: TRBV6-5
size: .

CDR3: CASSFSGTAGELFF
DNA: TGTGCCAGCAGCTTTAGCGGGACGGCCGGGGAGCTGTTTTTT
J: TRBJ2-2
D: TRBD2
V: TRBV7-3
size: few

CDR3: CASSLRTSGSGADTQYF
DNA: TGTGCCAGCAGCTTGAGGACTAGCGGGAGCGGGGCAGATACGCAGTATTTT
J: TRBJ2-3
D: TRBD2
V: TRBV5-6
size: .

CDR3: CASTSTGASQPQHF
DNA: TGTGCCAGTACTTCGACAGGGGCGTCTCAGCCCCAGCATTTT
J: TRBJ1-5
D: TRBD1
V: TRBV19
size: once

CDR3: CASSYSGQGAFYGYTF
DNA: TGTGCCAGCAGTTACAGTGGGCAGGGGGCATTCTATGGCTACACCTTC
J: TRBJ1-2
D: TRBD1
V: TRBV6-2/TRBV6-3
size: .

CDR3: CASSLNPTGNGYTF
DNA: TGTGCCAGCAGTCTAAACCCGACAGGCAATGGCTACACCTTC
J: TRBJ1-2
D: .
V: TRBV6-5
size: .

CDR3: CASSSTSRASSGNTIYF
DNA: TGTGCCAGCAGCTCTACATCGCGGGCTTCCTCTGGAAACACCATATATTTT
J: TRBJ1-3
D: .
V: TRBV7-9
size: .

CDR3: CASSPGLSFYNEQFF
DNA: TGTGCCAGCAGCCCAGGACTGTCCTTTTACAATGAGCAGTTCTTC
J: TRBJ2-1
D: .
V: TRBV7-2
size: .

CDR3: CASSPRRAREYSWSGANVLTF
DNA: TGTGCCAGCAGTCCACGCCGGGCCAGGGAATATTCTTGGTCTGGGGCCAACGTCCTGACTTTC
J: TRBJ2-6
D: .
V: TRBV28
size: few

CDR3: CASSQEGRVQYEQYF
DNA: TGTGCCAGCAGCCAAGAAGGCAGGGTCCAGTACGAGCAGTACTTC
J: TRBJ2-7
D: .
V: TRBV14
size: .

CDR3: CASTLDRGSNYGYTF
DNA: TGTGCCAGTACCCTTGACAGGGGGAGTAACTATGGCTACACCTTC
J: TRBJ1-2
D: TRBD1
V: TRBV19
size: .

CDR3: CASSLGGYGYTF
DNA: TGTGCCAGCAGTTTAGGAGGATATGGCTACACCTTC
J: TRBJ1-2
D: .
V: TRBV28
size: .

CDR3: CASSLGQGLGRNTEAFF
DNA: TGTGCCAGCAGCTTGGGACAGGGGCTCGGGAGGAACACTGAAGCTTTCTTT
J: TRBJ1-1
D: TRBD1
V: TRBV11-3
size: .

CDR3: CASSFGTGIGQPQHF
DNA: TGTGCCAGCAGCTTTGGGACAGGGATAGGTCAGCCCCAGCATTTT
J: TRBJ1-5
D: TRBD1
V: TRBV7-9
size: .

CDR3: CASSPGQLAKNIQYF
DNA: TGTGCCAGCTCCCCCGGACAGCTAGCCAAAAACATTCAGTACTTC
J: TRBJ2-4
D: .
V: TRBV18
size: .

CDR3: CASSSIDTYNSPLHF
DNA: TGTGCCAGCAGTTCCATAGACACCTATAATTCACCCCTCCACTTT
J: TRBJ1-6
D: .
V: TRBV27
size: once

CDR3: CASDLGWSNYGYTF
DNA: TGTGCCAGTGACCTCGGGTGGAGTAACTATGGCTACACCTTC
J: TRBJ1-2
D: .
V: TRBV19
size: .

CDR3: CASKVGTGVEKLFF
DNA: TGTGCCAGCAAGGTTGGGACAGGGGTTGAAAAACTGTTTTTT
J: TRBJ1-4
D: TRBD1
V: TRBV6-5
size: .

CDR3: CAWKIRNTEAFF
DNA: TGTGCCTGGAAAATTAGGAACACTGAAGCTTTCTTT
J: TRBJ1-1
D: .
V: TRBV30
size: once

CDR3: CASSLDRGTDTQYF
DNA: TGTGCCAGCAGCTTGGACAGGGGGACAGATACGCAGTATTTT
J: TRBJ2-3
D: TRBD1
V: TRBV7-6
size: .

CDR3: CAIRGGEPDGYTF
DNA: TGTGCCATCAGGGGAGGGGAGCCAGATGGCTACACCTTC
J: TRBJ1-2
D: .
V: TRBV10-3
size: .

CDR3: CSARHVDYTF
DNA: TGCAGTGCTAGGCATGTAGACTACACCTTC
J: TRBJ1-2
D: .
V: TRBV20-1
size: .

CDR3: CSVRLGGDGYGYTF
DNA: TGCAGCGTTCGCCTCGGGGGGGACGGCTATGGCTACACCTTC
J: TRBJ1-2
D: .
V: TRBV29-1
size: .

CDR3: CASSQPGQAQETQYF
DNA: TGCGCCAGCAGTCAACCGGGACAGGCCCAAGAGACCCAGTACTTC
J: TRBJ2-5
D: TRBD1
V: TRBV23-1
size: .

CDR3: CASSSDRETEAFF
DNA: TGTGCCAGCAGCTCGGACAGGGAGACTGAAGCTTTCTTT
J: TRBJ1-1
D: TRBD1
V: TRBV5-4
size: .

CDR3: CASSPVFRTDTQYF
DNA: TGTGCCAGCAGCCCCGTTTTCCGCACAGATACGCAGTATTTT
J: TRBJ2-3
D: .
V: TRBV7-2
size: .

CDR3: CASSDILWTANTGELFF
DNA: TGTGCCAGCAGTGATATCTTGTGGACAGCCAACACCGGGGAGCTGTTTTTT
J: TRBJ2-2
D: .
V: TRBV6-1
size: .

CDR3: CASSPVGVEQYF
DNA: TGTGCCAGCAGTCCCGTCGGGGTGGAACAGTACTTC
J: TRBJ2-7
D: .
V: TRBV6-5
size: .

CDR3: CASSPPGTGYYEQFF
DNA: TGTGCCAGCAGCCCCCCCGGGACAGGGTACTACGAGCAGTTCTTC
J: TRBJ2-1
D: TRBD1
V: TRBV11-3
size: .

CDR3: CASTLADGGQETQYF
DNA: TGTGCCAGCACGCTCGCCGACGGGGGGCAAGAGACCCAGTACTTC
J: TRBJ2-5
D: TRBD2
V: TRBV28
size: .

CDR3: CASSSRDRGPVGEKLFF
DNA: TGTGCCAGCAGCTCCCGGGACAGGGGCCCCGTGGGGGAAAAACTGTTTTTT
J: TRBJ1-4
D: TRBD1
V: TRBV5-4
size: .

CDR3: CSVVRAKNTEAFF
DNA: TGCAGCGTTGTCAGGGCCAAGAACACTGAAGCTTTCTTT
J: TRBJ1-1
D: .
V: TRBV29-1
size: .

CDR3: CASSESLGQATDTQYF
DNA: TGTGCCAGCAGCGAGAGTTTGGGTCAGGCCACAGATACGCAGTATTTT
J: TRBJ2-3
D: .
V: TRBV9
size: .

CDR3: CASSRTLAGGDNEQFF
DNA: TGTGCCAGCTCACGGACTTTAGCGGGGGGAGACAATGAGCAGTTCTTC
J: TRBJ2-1
D: TRBD2
V: TRBV4-2
size: .

CDR3: CASSSPAGSSSVSEQFF
DNA: TGTGCCAGCAGTTCTCCAGCCGGATCATCCAGCGTCAGTGAGCAGTTCTTC
J: TRBJ2-1
D: .
V: TRBV28
size: once

CDR3: CASLGTGRTEAFF
DNA: TGTGCCTCCCTAGGGACAGGGAGAACTGAAGCTTTCTTT
J: TRBJ1-1
D: TRBD1
V: TRBV12-3/TRBV12-4
size: few

CDR3: CASQGQMNTGELFF
DNA: TGTGCCAGCCAGGGACAGATGAACACCGGGGAGCTGTTTTTT
J: TRBJ2-2
D: TRBD1
V: TRBV5-4
size: .

CDR3: CASSSVGGHTEAFF
DNA: TGTGCCAGCAGCTCTGTCGGGGGGCACACTGAAGCTTTCTTT
J: TRBJ1-1
D: .
V: TRBV7-2
size: .

CDR3: CASSLVLGENTEAFF
DNA: TGCGCCAGCAGCTTGGTTCTGGGAGAGAACACTGAAGCTTTCTTT
J: TRBJ1-1
D: .
V: TRBV5-1
size: .

CDR3: CATGGQENTGELFF
DNA: TGTGCCACCGGCGGACAGGAGAACACCGGGGAGCTGTTTTTT
J: TRBJ2-2
D: TRBD1
V: TRBV24-1
size: once

CDR3: CASSLGGLAGYNEQFF
DNA: TGCGCCAGCAGCTTGGGGGGACTAGCGGGCTACAATGAGCAGTTCTTC
J: TRBJ2-1
D: TRBD2
V: TRBV5-1
size: .

CDR3: CASSWSLAGDTQYF
DNA: TGTGCCAGTAGTTGGAGTCTAGCGGGGGATACGCAGTATTTT
J: TRBJ2-3
D: TRBD2
V: TRBV19
size: .

CDR3: CASSQEGGGGSYNGQFF
DNA: TGTGCCAGCAGCCAAGAAGGGGGGGGCGGCTCCTACAATGGGCAGTTCTTC
J: TRBJ2-1
D: .
V: TRBV4-2
size: .

CDR3: CASSGASLGYEQYF
DNA: TGTGCCAGCAGCGGGGCAAGTCTGGGTTACGAGCAGTACTTC
J: TRBJ2-7
D: .
V: TRBV9
size: .

CDR3: CASSPRYLAGEKETQYF
DNA: TGTGCCAGCAGCCCTCGGTACCTAGCGGGGGAGAAAGAGACCCAGTACTTC
J: TRBJ2-5
D: TRBD2
V: TRBV27
size: .

CDR3: CASSPPTGPEQFF
DNA: TGTGCCAGCTCACCACCGACAGGACCGGAGCAGTTCTTC
J: TRBJ2-1
D: .
V: TRBV18
size: .